This TCR beta chain was captured by sequencing in a study of pediatric ulcerative colitis. Turning to the study itself: Seven patients showed pancolitis and two showed left-sided colitis.

CDR3 length: 13 residues. Trimming cost V 2 bases and J 4 bases, with 8 bases left between them. Germline lookup yields CDR1 SGHNT and CDR2 YYREEE (reference sequence). Sequencing was performed with immunoSEQ multiplex PCR; in TCRdb, only in-frame clones are kept and a portion is missing. The data contain roughly 64,000 clones, approximately 87% of them singletons. The study, taken as a whole, reports: Blood-rectal clonal overlap within each person was significantly higher in ulcerative colitis patients than controls. Clonal expansions reduced rectal repertoire diversity in acute severe colitis.

Worth noting for this clone: The antigen remains undetermined.

The TCR sequence derives from a boy between 10 and 17 years old with severe ulcerative colitis. Sequenced material: blood. The chain combines TRBV5-4 with TRBJ2-3; D not resolved. The CDR3, as DNA: TGTGCCAGCAGCTTAGACCTTTCAGATACGCAGTATTTT. This codes for CASSLDLSDTQYF.